One and the same sample provided the 13 T cell receptor beta chains below, sequenced in a study of T cell changes during pregnancy in multiple sclerosis (dated by TCRdb to 2018 to 2020). Libraries came from the immunoSEQ multiplex PCR assay. Here the immuneACCESS table is served through TCRdb, limited to in-frame sequences with V and J called. Missing clones are a known gap in these copies; in checked studies unresolved V genes cover under half, and the rest lacks a known reason. The sample includes 90,000 or so clones, with nearly 95% observed a single time. The top ten clonotypes cover roughly 1.7% of the sample. The sequenced sample was peripheral blood, obtained after pregnancy. The receptor set was obtained from a female donor in good health, enrolled as a control in a pregnancy study.

This clone has just one count. The genes are TRBV7-2 and TRBJ2-7; D perhaps matches TRBD1 (6 bases). Germline CDR1 reads SGHTA; CDR2 reads FQGNSA. CDR3 length: 13 residues. V gave up 5 bases and J gave up 2 bases, with 10 bases separating them. CDR3 protein: CASSRDTTYEQYF. The CDR3 DNA reads as TGTGCCAGCAGCCGGGACACTACCTACGAGCAGTACTTC.

With respect to this clone: The same CDR3 is also encoded by other DNA sequences in this sample. This chain joins TRBV5-1 and TRBJ2-1; 8 nucleotides agree with TRBD2. Germline CDR1 SGHRS, CDR2 YFSETQ. Trimming cost V 0 bases and J 3 bases; bases outside gene matches: 2. The CDR3 sequence is 15 residues long. In DNA form, the CDR3 reads TGCGCCAGCAGCTTGGTGGCGGGAGGCTACAATGAGCAGTTCTTC. This encodes CASSLVAGGYNEQFF. The whole variable domain, remainder taken from reference TRBV5-1 and TRBJ2-1, is KAGVTQTPRYLIKTRGQQVTLSCSPISGHRSVSWYQQTPGQGLQFLFEYFSETQRNKGNFPGRFSGRQFSNSRSEMNVSTLELGDSALYLCASSLVAGGYNEQFFGPGTRLTVL.

The chain recombines TRBV5-8 with TRBJ1-4, with D hard to call. Germline-derived CDR1 and CDR2 are SGHTS and YDEGEE. Trimming removed 2 bases from V and 0 bases from J, with 5 bases in between. This CDR3 contains 14 residues. The DNA for the CDR3 is TGTGCCAGCAGCTTTCAGACAACTAATGAAAAACTGTTTTTT. Translated, it gives CASSFQTTNEKLFF. The complete variable domain, with remaining parts taken from reference TRBV5-8 and TRBJ1-4, reads EAGVTQSPTHLIKTRGQQATLRCSPISGHTSVYWYQQALGLGLQFLLWYDEGEERNRGNFPPRFSGRQFPNYSSELNVNALELEDSALYLCASSFQTTNEKLFFGSGTQLSVL.

A single count supports this clone. J is TRBJ2-2 and V is TRBV5-1; 10 bases align to TRBD2. Germline CDR1 is SGHRS and CDR2 is YFSETQ. J gave up 6 bases and V 4 bases, and 9 bases lay outside the gene matches. This CDR3 has 16 residues. The CDR3 here is CASSPLTSGSAGELFF. CDR3 coding DNA: TGCGCCAGCAGCCCTTTGACTAGCGGGTCGGCCGGGGAGCTGTTTTTT.

V usage is TRBV5-1 and J usage is TRBJ1-1; no clear D. Germline CDR1 and CDR2: SGHRS and YFSETQ. V lost 4 bases to trimming and J lost 0 bases, with 7 bases between them. The CDR3 contains 13 residues. The CDR3 DNA is TGCGCCAGCAGCCCCACATTGAACACTGAAGCTTTCTTT. This codes for CASSPTLNTEAFF.

As DNA, the CDR3 is TGTGCCAGCAGTCCTCCGGGACAGGGGCCCGAGAGGCAGTACTTC. Amino acid sequence: CASSPPGQGPERQYF. J is TRBJ2-7 and V is TRBV28, with 10 positions matching TRBD1. The V segment lost 5 bases and the J segment 9 bases; nucleotides outside the gene matches: 13. CDR3 size: 15 residues. Germline V CDR1 and CDR2: MDHEN, SYDVKM. The whole variable domain, filled in from reference TRBV28 and TRBJ2-7, reads DVKVTQSSRYLVKRTGEKVFLECVQDMDHENMFWYRQDPGLGLRLIYFSYDVKMKEKGDIPEGYSVSREKKERFSLILESASTNQTSMYLCASSPPGQGPERQYFGPGTRLTVT.

Only one count was recorded for this clone. The V and J genes are TRBV6-5 and TRBJ2-1, with TRBD2 identical over 9 bases. The germline V gene encodes CDR1 MNHEY and CDR2 SVGAGI. V lost 5 bases, J lost 3 bases, and 5 bases stayed unmatched. This CDR3 comprises 15 residues. The CDR3 protein is CASSPGTSSYNEQFF. The CDR3 DNA reads TGTGCCAGCAGTCCCGGGACTAGCAGCTACAATGAGCAGTTCTTC.

The CDR3 loop reads CASSQQGGTGGSYNEQFF. As DNA, the CDR3 is TGCGCCAGCAGCCAACAAGGGGGTACGGGAGGAAGCTACAATGAGCAGTTCTTC. J is TRBJ2-1 and V is TRBV4-1, with a weak D call TRBD2 (7 bases). The CDR3 runs to 18 residues. V lost 2 bases to trimming and J lost 3 bases, with 20 bases between them. Germline CDR1 is MGHRA and CDR2 is YSYEKL.

The chain combines TRBV28 with TRBJ2-7; the match to TRBD2 covers 14 bases. CDR1 MDHEN and CDR2 SYDVKM come from the germline V gene. The CDR3 runs to 16 residues. V gave up 2 bases and J gave up 2 bases; unmatched junction bases: 2. For the CDR3, the DNA is TGTGCCAGCAGTTTAGGGGGACTAGCGGGAGCCTACGAGCAGTACTTC. Amino acid sequence: CASSLGGLAGAYEQYF.

The V call is TRBV28, the J call TRBJ2-2, with 9 nucleotides matching TRBD1. Germline CDR1 reads MDHEN; CDR2 reads SYDVKM. Trimming took 4 bases from V and 5 from J; bases not matched to a gene: 5. The CDR3 has 15 amino acids. The CDR3 loop is CASSSGQGGTGELFF. The CDR3 DNA reads TGTGCCAGCAGTTCGGGACAGGGAGGGACCGGGGAGCTGTTTTTT.

As regards this clone: The identical CDR3 is also encoded by other nucleotide sequences in the sample. The gene calls are TRBV5-1 and TRBJ1-1; TRBD1 agrees at 8 bases. Germline trimming cut 4 bases from V and 1 base from J; bases unmatched to any gene: 3. The V gene's germline CDR1 is SGHRS and CDR2 YFSETQ. CDR3 length: 14 residues. The CDR3 DNA follows: TGCGCCAGCAGCCTGGACAGGGCGAACACTGAAGCTTTCTTT. It yields the protein CASSLDRANTEAFF.

This rearrangement joins TRBV6-5 to TRBJ1-3; 7 bases line up with TRBD1. Germline V gene data show CDR1 as MNHEY and CDR2 as SVGAGI. V lost 0 bases to trimming and J lost 4 bases; unmatched junction nucleotides: 3. The CDR3 contains 15 residues. The CDR3 reads CASSYSTGLGNTIYF. The CDR3 DNA reads TGTGCCAGCAGTTACTCGACAGGGTTGGGAAACACCATATATTTT.

The chain recombines TRBV10-3 with TRBJ1-3; 9 nucleotides match TRBD1. Unmatched junction bases numbered 3, after V lost 6 bases and J lost 0 bases. CDR1 and CDR2 from the germline V gene are ENHRY and SYGVKD. CDR3 length equals 15 residues. CDR3 protein: CAIRETGGSGNTIYF. CDR3 in DNA: TGTGCCATCAGGGAGACAGGGGGCTCTGGAAACACCATATATTTT.